The next 15 T cell receptor beta chains were all read from a single sample in a study of high-grade serous ovarian cancer treatment subgroups. Tumor samples were obtained before definitive surgery or chemotherapy. The protocol was immunoSEQ multiplex PCR, while the TCRdb copy is restricted to in-frame clones and leaves out a portion. The profile shows fewer than 9,000 clones, about 80% of them singletons. The sample taken for sequencing was tumor tissue. These receptor sequences come from a human donor with high-grade serous ovarian cancer.

This chain uses TRBV5-1 with TRBJ2-3; possibly TRBD1 for D (5 bases). CDR3 length: 14 amino acids. CDR1 is SGHRS, CDR2 YFSETQ, per germline. Trimming cost V 0 bases and J 5 bases, with 10 bases left between them. The DNA for the CDR3 is TGCGCCAGCAGCTTGGCCGTAAGGGGAGATACGCAGTATTTT. Protein product: CASSLAVRGDTQYF.

CDR3: CASSLGRGGYNEQFF. CDR3 DNA: TGTGCCAGCAGCTTGGGACGGGGCGGGTACAATGAGCAGTTCTTC. The chain carries TRBV5-4 and TRBJ2-1; tentatively, D is TRBD1 or TRBD2 (5 bases each). The germline V gene has CDR1 SGHNT and CDR2 YYREEE (reference sequence). The CDR3 runs to 15 residues. V lost 0 bases to trimming and J lost 4 bases, with 11 bases between them.

V is TRBV7-4 and J is TRBJ1-6; 7 positions match TRBD1. The CDR3 extends over 16 amino acids. From germline, CDR1 is SGHVT and CDR2 SQSDAQ. V trimming: 2 bases; J trimming: 5 bases; junction bases outside the gene matches: 6. This CDR3 reads CASSLSVGTDNSPLHF. The CDR3 nucleotides read TGTGCCAGCAGCTTATCAGTCGGGACAGATAATTCACCCCTCCACTTT.

V and J are TRBV9 and TRBJ2-2; D perhaps matches TRBD2 (6 bases). The germline V and J ends were trimmed by 0 bases and 4 bases, with 7 bases remaining between them. Germline V lookup: CDR1 SGDLS, CDR2 YYNGEE. The CDR3 is 14 amino acids. In DNA form, the CDR3 reads TGTGCCAGCAGCGTAGCCGGGGGCACCGGGGAGCTGTTTTTT. Its translation is CASSVAGGTGELFF.

This sequence joins TRBV27 and TRBJ1-5; D gene unclear. Germline V gene data show CDR1 as MNHEY and CDR2 as SMNVEV (reference sequence). The CDR3 sequence is 13 residues long. V shed 7 bases and J shed 7 bases, with 14 bases lying between them. The CDR3 sequence is CASTLYRGQPQHF. In nucleotides, the CDR3 is TGTGCCAGCACCCTTTATCGCGGGCAGCCCCAGCATTTT.

This clone came up a few times. V and J are TRBV9 and TRBJ2-6, with D uncertain. Germline V gene lookup returns CDR1 SGDLS and CDR2 YYNGEE. V lost 0 bases, J lost 4 bases, and 5 bases lay in between. There are 14 residues in the CDR3. The CDR3 here is CASSVGYGANVLTF. The CDR3 DNA follows: TGTGCCAGCAGCGTAGGGTACGGGGCCAACGTCCTGACTTTC.

The rearrangement links TRBV5-1 to TRBJ2-3; D perhaps matches TRBD2 (6 bases). CDR1 and CDR2 from the germline V gene are SGHRS and YFSETQ. Trimming left V 0 bases short and J 0 bases short, with 11 bases between. This CDR3 has 16 residues. CDR3 coding DNA: TGCGCCAGCAGCTTGGGAGCGGGTCTTAGCACAGATACGCAGTATTTT. Encoded protein: CASSLGAGLSTDTQYF. The entire variable domain, with the rest obtained from reference TRBV5-1 and TRBJ2-3, is as follows: KAGVTQTPRYLIKTRGQQVTLSCSPISGHRSVSWYQQTPGQGLQFLFEYFSETQRNKGNFPGRFSGRQFSNSRSEMNVSTLELGDSALYLCASSLGAGLSTDTQYFGPGTRLTVL.

The chain combines TRBV12-5 with TRBJ2-5, with D possibly being TRBD2 (6 bases). The CDR3 covers 14 residues. CDR1 and CDR2 (germline): LGHNT, FRNRAP. Between the trimmed V and J ends, which lost 6 bases and 2 bases, there was a span of 13 bases. The CDR3 loop reads CASGGGARQETQYF. The DNA for the CDR3 is TGTGCTAGTGGCGGAGGGGCTAGGCAAGAGACCCAGTACTTC.

The rearrangement joins TRBV5-8 to TRBJ2-5; D may be TRBD2 (6 bases). The CDR3 runs 15 residues. Germline loops: CDR1 SGHTS, CDR2 YDEGEE. Trimming shortened V by 4 bases and J by 1 base, and 14 bases separated the two germline ends. The CDR3 region has the DNA TGTGCCAGCAGCCTGCGGGGACGAGGCCAAGAGACCCAGTACTTC. Translated, it gives CASSLRGRGQETQYF.

This clone was seen more than once but under ten times. This sequence joins TRBV4-2 and TRBJ1-1; D is uncertain. This CDR3 comprises 14 residues. Germline CDR1 reads LGHNA; CDR2 reads YNFKEQ. Trimming pared 4 bases from V and 1 base from J, leaving 10 bases between. CDR3 coding DNA: TGTGCCAGCAGCCTCCAGAGCACGAACACTGAAGCTTTCTTT. This codes for CASSLQSTNTEAFF.

The genes are TRBV5-8 and TRBJ2-3; 11 positions agree with TRBD2. V shed 0 bases, J shed 2 bases, and the junction held 8 bases outside the gene matches. This CDR3 is 18 amino acids long. The germline CDR1 and CDR2 sequences are SGHTS and YDEGEE. The CDR3 coding sequence is TGTGCCAGCAGCTTGGCCCTAACTAGCGGGGGCCTCACAGATACGCAGTATTTT. Residues: CASSLALTSGGLTDTQYF.

In this sample, this clone turned up a few times. This rearrangement joins TRBV7-6 to TRBJ1-1; D uncertain. Germline lookup yields CDR1 SGHVS and CDR2 FNYEAQ. The length of the CDR3 is 13 residues. V was clipped by 4 bases and J by 1 base, with 7 bases between them. CDR3 in amino acids: CASSSQQNTEAFF. In nucleotides, the CDR3 is TGTGCCAGCAGCTCACAACAGAACACTGAAGCTTTCTTT.

The J gene is TRBJ1-4, the V gene TRBV9; 7 nucleotides line up with TRBD1. The CDR3 covers 14 residues. V gave up 4 bases and J gave up 8 bases; unmatched junction bases: 8. Germline lookup yields CDR1 SGDLS and CDR2 YYNGEE. CDR3 loop: CASSPNRGREKLFF. DNA for the CDR3: TGTGCCAGCAGCCCGAACAGGGGACGGGAAAAACTGTTTTTT.

This chain links TRBV5-1 with TRBJ2-3, with 12 bases that match TRBD2. This CDR3 is built from 16 residues. Germline trimming cut 3 bases from V and 3 bases from J; bases unmatched to any gene: 5. Germline V gene sequence: CDR1 SGHRS, CDR2 YFSETQ. The CDR3 DNA sequence: TGCGCCAGCAGCTCCCTAGCGGGGGGGCCAACAGATACGCAGTATTTT. The encoded protein is CASSSLAGGPTDTQYF. Full variable domain (rest looked up from reference TRBV5-1 and TRBJ2-3): KAGVTQTPRYLIKTRGQQVTLSCSPISGHRSVSWYQQTPGQGLQFLFEYFSETQRNKGNFPGRFSGRQFSNSRSEMNVSTLELGDSALYLCASSSLAGGPTDTQYFGPGTRLTVL.

V and J are TRBV5-1 and TRBJ2-6; 11 bases map to TRBD1. Looked up from germline, CDR1 is SGHRS and CDR2 is YFSETQ. The CDR3 sequence is 16 residues long. V dropped 3 bases and J dropped 2; count of bases not matched to a gene: 1. The CDR3 bases are TGCGCCAGCAGCTGGACAGGGGGCGCTGGGGCCAACGTCCTGACTTTC. It translates to CASSWTGGAGANVLTF.